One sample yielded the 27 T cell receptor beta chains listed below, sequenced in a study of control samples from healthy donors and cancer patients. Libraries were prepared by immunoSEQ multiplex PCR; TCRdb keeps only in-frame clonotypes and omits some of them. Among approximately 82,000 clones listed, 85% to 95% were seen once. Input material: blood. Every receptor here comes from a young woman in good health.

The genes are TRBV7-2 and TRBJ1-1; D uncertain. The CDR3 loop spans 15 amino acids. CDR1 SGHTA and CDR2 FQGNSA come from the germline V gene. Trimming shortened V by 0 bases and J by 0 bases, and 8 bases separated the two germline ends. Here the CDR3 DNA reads TGTGCCAGCAGCTTAGCGAGTGGGATGAACACTGAAGCTTTCTTT. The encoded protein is CASSLASGMNTEAFF.

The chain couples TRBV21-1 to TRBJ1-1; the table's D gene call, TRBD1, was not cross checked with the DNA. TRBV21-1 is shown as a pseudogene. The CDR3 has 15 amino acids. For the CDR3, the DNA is TGTGCCAGCAGCCCCACAGAATCGGTTGGCACTGAAGCTTTCTTT. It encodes CASSPTESVGTEAFF.

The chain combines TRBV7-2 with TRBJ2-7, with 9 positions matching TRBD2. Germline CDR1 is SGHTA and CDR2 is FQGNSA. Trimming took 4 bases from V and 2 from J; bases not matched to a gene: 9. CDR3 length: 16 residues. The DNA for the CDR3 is TGTGCCAGCAGCTGGACCTCTAGCGGGGCTACCTACGAGCAGTACTTC. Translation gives CASSWTSSGATYEQYF. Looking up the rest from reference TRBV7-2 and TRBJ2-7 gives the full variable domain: GAGVSQSPSNKVTEKGKDVELRCDPISGHTALYWYRQSLGQGLEFLIYFQGNSAPDKSGLPSDRFSAERTGGSVSTLTIQRTQQEDSAVYLCASSWTSSGATYEQYFGPGTRLTVT.

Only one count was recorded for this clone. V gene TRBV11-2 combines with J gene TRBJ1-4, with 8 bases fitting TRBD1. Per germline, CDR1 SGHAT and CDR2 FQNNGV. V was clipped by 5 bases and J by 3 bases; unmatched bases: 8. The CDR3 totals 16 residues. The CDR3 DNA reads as TGTGCCAGCAGCCCAGGGGGCAGGGCATCTAATGAAAAACTGTTTTTT. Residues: CASSPGGRASNEKLFF.

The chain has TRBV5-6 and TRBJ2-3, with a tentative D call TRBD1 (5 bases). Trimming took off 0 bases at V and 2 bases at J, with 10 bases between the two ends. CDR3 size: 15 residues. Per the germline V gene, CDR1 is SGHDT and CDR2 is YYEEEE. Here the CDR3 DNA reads TGTGCCAGCAGCTTGGTCGACAGCAACACAGATACGCAGTATTTT. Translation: CASSLVDSNTDTQYF.

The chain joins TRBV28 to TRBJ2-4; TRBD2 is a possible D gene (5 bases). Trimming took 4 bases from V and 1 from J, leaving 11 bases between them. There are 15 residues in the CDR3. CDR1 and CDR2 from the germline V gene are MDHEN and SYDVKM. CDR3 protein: CASSSRREAKNIQYF. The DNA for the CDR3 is TGTGCCAGCAGTTCTCGAAGGGAGGCCAAAAACATTCAGTACTTC.

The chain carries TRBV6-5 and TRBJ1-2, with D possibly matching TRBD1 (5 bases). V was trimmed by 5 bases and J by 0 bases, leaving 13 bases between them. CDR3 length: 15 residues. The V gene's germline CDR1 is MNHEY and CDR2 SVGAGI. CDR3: CASSPVWTPNYGYTF. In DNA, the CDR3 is TGTGCCAGCAGTCCGGTATGGACACCTAACTATGGCTACACCTTC.

The CDR3 spells CASSEARLGPSYEQYF. The CDR3 coding sequence is TGTGCCAGCAGTGAAGCGCGGCTGGGCCCCTCCTACGAGCAGTACTTC. The rearrangement links TRBV6-1 to TRBJ2-7, with no clear D. Germline values: CDR1 MNHNS, CDR2 SASEGT. CDR3 length: 16 residues. Deletions cut 0 bases from V and 0 bases from J, with 12 bases between.

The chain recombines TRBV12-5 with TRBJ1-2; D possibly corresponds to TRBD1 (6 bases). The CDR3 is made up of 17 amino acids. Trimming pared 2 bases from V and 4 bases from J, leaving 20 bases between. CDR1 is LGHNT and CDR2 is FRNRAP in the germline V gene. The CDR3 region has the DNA TGTGCTAGTGGTTTGATGGGGGCGCCCGCTGCCTCCTATGGCTACACCTTC. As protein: CASGLMGAPAASYGYTF.

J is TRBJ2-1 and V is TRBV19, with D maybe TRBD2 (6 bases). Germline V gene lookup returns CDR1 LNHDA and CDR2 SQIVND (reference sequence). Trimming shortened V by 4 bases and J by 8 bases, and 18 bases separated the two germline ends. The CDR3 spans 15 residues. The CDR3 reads CASSTSPTSIYEQFF. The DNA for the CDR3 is TGTGCCAGTAGTACTTCCCCGACTAGTATATATGAGCAGTTCTTC. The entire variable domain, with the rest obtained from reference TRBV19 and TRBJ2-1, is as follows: DGGITQSPKYLFRKEGQNVTLSCEQNLNHDAMYWYRQDPGQGLRLIYYSQIVNDFQKGDIAEGYSVSREKKESFPLTVTSAQKNPTAFYLCASSTSPTSIYEQFFGPGTRLTVL.

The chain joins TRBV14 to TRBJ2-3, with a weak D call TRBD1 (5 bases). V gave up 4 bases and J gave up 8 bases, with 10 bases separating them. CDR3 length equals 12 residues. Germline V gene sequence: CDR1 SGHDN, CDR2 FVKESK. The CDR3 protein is CASSPTVRTQYF. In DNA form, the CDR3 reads TGTGCCAGCAGCCCGACAGTTCGTACGCAGTATTTT.

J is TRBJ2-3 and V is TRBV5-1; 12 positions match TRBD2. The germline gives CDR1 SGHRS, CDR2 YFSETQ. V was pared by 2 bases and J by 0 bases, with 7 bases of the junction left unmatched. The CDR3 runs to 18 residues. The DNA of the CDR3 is TGCGCCAGCAGCTTTGTAACTAGCGGGGGGTTTAGCACAGATACGCAGTATTTT. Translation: CASSFVTSGGFSTDTQYF.

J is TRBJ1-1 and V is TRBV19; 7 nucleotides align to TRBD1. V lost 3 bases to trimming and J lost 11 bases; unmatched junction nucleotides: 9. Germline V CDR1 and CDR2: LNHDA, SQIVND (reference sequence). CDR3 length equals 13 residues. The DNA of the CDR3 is TGTGCCAGTAGTATCCGAGGGGGCGGGACGGCTTTCTTT. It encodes CASSIRGGGTAFF.

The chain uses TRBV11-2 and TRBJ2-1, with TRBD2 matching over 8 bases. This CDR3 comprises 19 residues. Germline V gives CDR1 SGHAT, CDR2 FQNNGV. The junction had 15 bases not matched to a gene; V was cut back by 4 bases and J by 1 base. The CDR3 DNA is TGTGCCAGCAGCTCCCGTGGAGTTTCCAGCGGGGGTTCCTACAATGAGCAGTTCTTC. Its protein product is CASSSRGVSSGGSYNEQFF.

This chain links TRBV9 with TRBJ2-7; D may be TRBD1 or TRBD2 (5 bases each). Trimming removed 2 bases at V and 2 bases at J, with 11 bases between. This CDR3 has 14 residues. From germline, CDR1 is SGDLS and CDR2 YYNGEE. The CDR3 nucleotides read TGTGCCAGCAGCGTTGGGACCCTCCCCTACGAGCAGTACTTC. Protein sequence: CASSVGTLPYEQYF.

This chain's CDR3 is CASSEGWDYEQYF. The CDR3 DNA reads TGTGCCAGCAGTGAGGGGTGGGACTACGAGCAGTACTTC. The chain uses TRBV6-4 and TRBJ2-7; no reliable D call. Germline CDR1 and CDR2: MRHNA and SNTAGT. V lost 3 bases and J lost 3, with 9 bases in between. The CDR3 loop spans 13 amino acids.

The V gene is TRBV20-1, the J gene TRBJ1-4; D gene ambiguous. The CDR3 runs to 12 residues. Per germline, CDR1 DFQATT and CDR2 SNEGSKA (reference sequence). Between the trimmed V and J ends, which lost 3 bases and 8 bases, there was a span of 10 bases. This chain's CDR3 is CSASDGREKLFF. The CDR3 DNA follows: TGCAGTGCTAGTGATGGGCGGGAAAAACTGTTTTTT.

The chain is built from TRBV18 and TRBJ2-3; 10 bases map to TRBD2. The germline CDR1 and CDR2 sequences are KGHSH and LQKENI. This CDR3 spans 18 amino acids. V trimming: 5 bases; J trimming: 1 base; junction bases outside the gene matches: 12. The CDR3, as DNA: TGTGCCAGCTCAATCCTAGCGGGGGCCACGCCAGGCACAGATACGCAGTATTTT. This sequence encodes CASSILAGATPGTDTQYF.

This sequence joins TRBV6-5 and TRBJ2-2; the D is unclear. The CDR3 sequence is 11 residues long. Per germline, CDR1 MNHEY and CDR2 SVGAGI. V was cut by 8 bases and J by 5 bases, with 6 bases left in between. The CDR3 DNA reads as TGTGCCAGCGCTGGGACCGGGGAGCTGTTTTTT. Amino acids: CASAGTGELFF.

DNA of the CDR3: TGTGCCAGCTCACGTCGGTCACAGGGGGGGTCAGAAAAACTGTTTTTT. Residues: CASSRRSQGGSEKLFF. The chain carries TRBV18 and TRBJ1-4; 8 nucleotides agree with TRBD1. The V gene end was trimmed by 4 bases and the J gene end by 8 bases; junction bases not matched to a gene: 12. This CDR3 region has 16 residues. CDR1 and CDR2 (germline): KGHSH, LQKENI. The complete variable domain, with remaining parts taken from reference TRBV18 and TRBJ1-4, reads NAGVMQNPRHLVRRRGQEARLRCSPMKGHSHVYWYRQLPEEGLKFMVYLQKENIIDESGMPKERFSAEFPKEGPSILRIQQVVRGDSAAYFCASSRRSQGGSEKLFFGSGTQLSVL.

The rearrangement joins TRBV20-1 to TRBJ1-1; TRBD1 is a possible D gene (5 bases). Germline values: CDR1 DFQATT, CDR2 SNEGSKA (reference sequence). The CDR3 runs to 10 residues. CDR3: CRAEGTEAFF. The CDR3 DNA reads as TGCAGGGCCGAGGGGACTGAAGCTTTCTTT.

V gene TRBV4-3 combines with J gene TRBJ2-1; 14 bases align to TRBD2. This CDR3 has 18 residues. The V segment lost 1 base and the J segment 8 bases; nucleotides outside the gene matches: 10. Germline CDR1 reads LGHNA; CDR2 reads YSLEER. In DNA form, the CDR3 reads TGCGCCAGCAGCCAAGGAACCACCGGGACTAGCGGGAGTTATGAGCAGTTCTTC. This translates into CASSQGTTGTSGSYEQFF.

The CDR3 DNA reads TGTGCCAGCAGCCGTATTGAACAGGGCTCGTCCGGGGAGCTGTTTTTT. As protein: CASSRIEQGSSGELFF. The genes are TRBV5-6 and TRBJ2-2; possibly TRBD1 for D (6 bases). The germline CDR1 and CDR2 sequences are SGHDT and YYEEEE. CDR3 length: 16 amino acids. The V gene lost 4 bases and the J gene lost 6 bases, with 19 bases spanning the gap.

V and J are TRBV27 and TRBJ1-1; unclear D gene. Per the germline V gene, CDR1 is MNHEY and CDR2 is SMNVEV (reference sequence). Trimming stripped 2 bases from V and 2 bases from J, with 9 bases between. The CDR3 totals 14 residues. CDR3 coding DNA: TGTGCCAGCAGTTTAAGAGGATTCAACACTGAAGCTTTCTTT. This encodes CASSLRGFNTEAFF.

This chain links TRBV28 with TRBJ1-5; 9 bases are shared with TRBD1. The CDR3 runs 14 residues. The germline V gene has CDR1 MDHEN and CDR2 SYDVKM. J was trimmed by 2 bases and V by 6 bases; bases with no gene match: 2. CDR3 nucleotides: TGTGCCAGCAGACAGGGGGCGCGCAATCAGCCCCAGCATTTT. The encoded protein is CASRQGARNQPQHF.

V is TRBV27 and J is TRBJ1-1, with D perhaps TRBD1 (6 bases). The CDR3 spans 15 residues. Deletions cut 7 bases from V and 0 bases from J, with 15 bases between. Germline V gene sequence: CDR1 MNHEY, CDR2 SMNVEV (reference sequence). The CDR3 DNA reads TGTGCCAGCACCACACTGGGGGCGATGAACACTGAAGCTTTCTTT. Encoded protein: CASTTLGAMNTEAFF.

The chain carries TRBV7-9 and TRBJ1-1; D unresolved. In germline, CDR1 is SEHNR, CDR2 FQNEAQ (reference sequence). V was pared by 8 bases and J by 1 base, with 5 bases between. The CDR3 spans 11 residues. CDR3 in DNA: TGTGCCAGCCTTGAGAACACTGAAGCTTTCTTT. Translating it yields CASLENTEAFF.